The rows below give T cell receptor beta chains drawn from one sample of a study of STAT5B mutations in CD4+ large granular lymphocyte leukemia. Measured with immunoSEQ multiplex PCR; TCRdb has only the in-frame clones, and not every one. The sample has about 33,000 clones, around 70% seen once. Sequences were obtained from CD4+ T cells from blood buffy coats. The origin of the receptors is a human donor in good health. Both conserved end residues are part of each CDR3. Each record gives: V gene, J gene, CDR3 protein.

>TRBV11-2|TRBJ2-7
CASTLGRGTPSYEQYF
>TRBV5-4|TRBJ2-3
CASSLVTGGLTDTQYF
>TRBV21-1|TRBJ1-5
CASTPRTRDSNQPQHF
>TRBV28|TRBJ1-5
CASSSGKGPGNQPQHF
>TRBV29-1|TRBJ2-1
CSVDTGGYEQFF
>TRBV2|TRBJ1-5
CASSSGGIQPQHF
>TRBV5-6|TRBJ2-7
CASSNSGSRGEQYF
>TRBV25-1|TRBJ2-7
CASSEGGSGKTYEQYF
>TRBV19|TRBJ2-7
CASSPGADYEQYF
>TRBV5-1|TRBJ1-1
CASSLIPGTTEAFF
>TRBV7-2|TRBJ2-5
CASSTITGPQETQYF
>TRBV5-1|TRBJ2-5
CASSLESRNQETQYF
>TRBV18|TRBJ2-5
CASSVLGAGPTQTQYF
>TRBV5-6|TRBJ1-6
CASSRDSNSPLHF
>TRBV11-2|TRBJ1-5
CASSLDVGTHQPQHF
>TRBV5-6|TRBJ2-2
CASSFLNRDTRNTGELFF
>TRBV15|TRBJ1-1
CATSRGGWNTEAFF
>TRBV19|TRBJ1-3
CASSPGQPRAIYF
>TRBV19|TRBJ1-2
CATGPSGYTF
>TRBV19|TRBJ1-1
CASSIIQGSGAEAFF
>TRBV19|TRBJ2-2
CASSITGGSNTGELFF
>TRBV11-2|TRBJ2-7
CASSLSGRALFGEQYF
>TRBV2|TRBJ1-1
CASSEMGHLNTEAFF
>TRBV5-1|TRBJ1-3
CASSGEIKAGPYSGNTIYF
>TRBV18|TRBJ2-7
CASSETAGYEQYF
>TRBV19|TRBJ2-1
CASSIRVVGLNEQFF
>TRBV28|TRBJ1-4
CASRSRRMFF
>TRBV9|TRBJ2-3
CASSVVPGTDTQYF
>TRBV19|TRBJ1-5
CASLPGLNQPQHF
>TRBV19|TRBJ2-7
CASSIDYGTSGIYEQYF
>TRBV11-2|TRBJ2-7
CASSSSPRLEQYF
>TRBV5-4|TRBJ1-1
CASSPAEGLDTEAFF
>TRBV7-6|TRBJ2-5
CASSTGTGVETQYF
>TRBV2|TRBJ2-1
CASSEAGAYNEQFF
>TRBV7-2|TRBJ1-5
CASSKEPESNQPQHF
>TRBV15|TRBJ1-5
CATSNDPPGSPQPQHF
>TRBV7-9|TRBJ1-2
CASSLEEGGYTF
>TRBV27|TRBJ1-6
CASSWGQPPNSPLHF
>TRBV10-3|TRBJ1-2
CAIRRGIQGPYYGYTF
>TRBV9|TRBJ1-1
CASSAWGGNTEAFF
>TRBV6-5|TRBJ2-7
CASSYGTPGRGQYF
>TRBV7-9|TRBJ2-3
CASSPSGNTDTQYF
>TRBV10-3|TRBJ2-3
CAISEPGLAGHTDTQYF
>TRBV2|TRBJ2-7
CASNELAGASDEQYF
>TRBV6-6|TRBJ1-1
CAVWASHSTEAFF